This note documents a single TCR beta chain sequence. Its antigen remains unidentified. The read terminates 3 residues ahead of where the CDR3 ends, so the germline J gene completes it. The time point label for this specimen denotes: 6 months after combined kidney and bone marrow transplant. The transplants used related donors with nonmyeloablative bone marrow transplantation, and mixed chimerism in the human trials was transient. Thawed PBMCs were FACS-sorted into unstimulated Tregs (CD4+CD25+CD127-), CD4+ non-Tregs (CD4+CD25-), CD4 cells and CD8 cells. The patients were several recipients of combined kidney and bone marrow transplants from the ITN036ST trial, and samples were available only from these trial subjects. Healthy control blood was separated into PBMCs by Ficoll density gradient and cryopreserved, and patient PBMCs were collected both before and after transplant. These data originate in a study of Tregs in tolerant kidney transplant recipients (dated by TCRdb to about 2019). Regarding the study in general: The study applied TCRbeta sequencing to find donor-specific regulatory T cells before combined kidney and bone marrow transplantation and then followed those same cells after transplant.

Genomic DNA was extracted from sorted cells with the QIAGEN DNeasy Blood and Tissue Kit for TCRbeta CDR3 sequencing. High-throughput TCRbeta CDR3 sequencing, including PCR amplification with bias correction and internal controls, was performed commercially through immunoSEQ. Regarding the original processing steps: Unique productive TCRbeta sequences were defined by CDR3 nucleotide sequence when primers matched and otherwise by CDR3 amino acid sequence together with Vbeta and Jbeta genes. As a correction for sorting error, sequences shared between sorted populations at a frequency ratio of 2:1 or less were discarded, and the remaining shared sequences were assigned to the higher population. A sequence counted as donor-reactive if, in CFSE-low cells, the sequence had a frequency of at least 0.01% and was expanded at least 5-fold compared with unstimulated cells. Jensen-Shannon divergence calculated on the top 100 TCRbeta sequences ranked by frequency was used to measure repertoire divergence. For any sample with multiple sequencing runs, sorting error was corrected in each run separately before the runs were pooled. TCRdb carries this immuneACCESS record with in-frame sequences only. Its versions omit some clonotypes, under half of them owing to an unresolved V gene in the studies checked, with the rest unexplained. V, J and clone size are those of that table, while D and trimming were read from the DNA. The table for this sample records about 23,000 clones. The top ten hold more than 3.5% of the sample.

Study-level results and caveats: Biological reproducibility was not directly assessed, although technical replication error appeared to be minimal. For some patients, the PCR primers changed as time went on, which meant samples from those patients could not be compared with one another at the nucleotide level. The study was constrained by small patient numbers, and validation of the findings is required in larger populations and under other immunosuppression protocols. Expanding Tregs with activated donor B cells appeared to identify the most biologically relevant and donor-specific TCRbeta repertoire. Donor-specific Treg expansion exceeded global Treg expansion in tolerant patients, suggesting antigen-driven rather than nonspecific expansion.

CDR1 and CDR2 (DFQATT, SNEGSKA) derive from the germline V gene (reference sequence). Reading from cysteine to phenylalanine, the CDR3 counts 12 amino acids. The CDR3 was read in part: 27 bases, with the frame set at base 1. Trimming removed 6 bases from V and 3 bases from J, leaving 12 bases between the germline ends. This chain is built from TRBV20-1 and TRBJ2-7; TRBD2 is perhaps the D gene, given 7 matching bases. This receptor was taken from a human patient who received a combined kidney and bone marrow transplant. Following a transplant, some T cells may be graft donor cells, not patient cells. The sample here was CD4+ T cells from blood (PBMCs), taken 6 months after the transplant. CDR3 region: CSAKRGGYEQYF. The sequenced CDR3 bases are TGCAGTGCCAAAAGGGGGGGCTACGAG.